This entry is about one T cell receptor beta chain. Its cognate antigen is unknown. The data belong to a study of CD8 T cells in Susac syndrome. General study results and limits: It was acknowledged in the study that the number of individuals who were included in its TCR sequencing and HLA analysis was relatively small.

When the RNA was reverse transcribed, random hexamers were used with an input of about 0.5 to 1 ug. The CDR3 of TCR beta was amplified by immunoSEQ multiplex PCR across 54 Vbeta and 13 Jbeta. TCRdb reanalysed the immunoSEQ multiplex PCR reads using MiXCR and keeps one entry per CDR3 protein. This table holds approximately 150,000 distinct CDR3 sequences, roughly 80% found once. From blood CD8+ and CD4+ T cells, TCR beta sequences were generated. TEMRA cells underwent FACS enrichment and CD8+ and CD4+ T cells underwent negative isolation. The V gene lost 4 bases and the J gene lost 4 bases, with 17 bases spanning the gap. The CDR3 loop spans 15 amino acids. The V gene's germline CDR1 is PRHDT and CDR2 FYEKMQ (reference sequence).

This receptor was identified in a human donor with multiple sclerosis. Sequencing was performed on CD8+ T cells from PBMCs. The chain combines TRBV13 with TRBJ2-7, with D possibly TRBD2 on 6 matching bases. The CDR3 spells CASSSPGLNVYEQYF. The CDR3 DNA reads TGTGCCAGCAGCTCCCCGGGACTTAACGTGTACGAGCAGTACTTC.